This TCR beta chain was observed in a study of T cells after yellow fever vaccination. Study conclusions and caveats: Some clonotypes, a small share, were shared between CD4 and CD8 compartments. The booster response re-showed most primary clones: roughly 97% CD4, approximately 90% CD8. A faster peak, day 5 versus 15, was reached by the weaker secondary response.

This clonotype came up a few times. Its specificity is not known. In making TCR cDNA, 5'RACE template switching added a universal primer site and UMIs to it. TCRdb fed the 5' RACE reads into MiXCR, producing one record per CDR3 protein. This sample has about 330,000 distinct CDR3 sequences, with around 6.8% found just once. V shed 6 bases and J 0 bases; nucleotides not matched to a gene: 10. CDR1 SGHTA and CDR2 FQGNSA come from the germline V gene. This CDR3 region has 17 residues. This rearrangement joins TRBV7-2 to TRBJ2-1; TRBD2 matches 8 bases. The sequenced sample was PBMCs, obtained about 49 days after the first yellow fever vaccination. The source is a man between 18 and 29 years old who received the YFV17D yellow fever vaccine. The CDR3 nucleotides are TGTGCCAGCAGGCCCCGGCGGGGGGCCAGCTCCTACAATGAGCAGTTCTTC. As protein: CASRPRRGASSYNEQFF.